These T cell receptor beta chains were read from a single sample in a study of shared clonotypes between healthy human individuals. Produced via immunoSEQ multiplex PCR; TCRdb's table is partial and in-frame only. The sample lists about 1.5 million clones, around 98% occurring once. Material: naive CD4+ T cells sorted from blood. Receptors were obtained from a man aged 25-45 years in good health. The CDR3 runs from the conserved cysteine through the conserved F or W. A D gene is named only where the DNA matches it firmly. Clone size is given for some rows only: seen once, a few or many times, or a class if the clone is expanded.

TRBJ2-2,-,-,TRBV5-4,TGTGCCAGCAGTCCCCAGCAGGACATCACCGGGGAGCTGTTTTTT,CASSPQQDITGELFF
TRBJ2-5,-,-,TRBV15,TGTGCCACCAGCAGAGATAGGGTGACCCAGTACTTC,CATSRDRVTQYF
TRBJ2-2,-,-,TRBV7-6,TGTGCCAGCAGCTTAGCGCAATCTCAGATTTATACCGGGGAGCTGTTTTTT,CASSLAQSQIYTGELFF
TRBJ2-6,-,TRBD1,TRBV5-1,TGCGCCAGCAGCAGTACAGGGGCTGGGGCCAACGTCCTGACTTTC,CASSSTGAGANVLTF
TRBJ1-5,-,-,TRBV29-1,TGCAGCGTGAAACCGGGAACTGATCAGCCCCAGCATTTT,CSVKPGTDQPQHF
TRBJ1-1,-,-,TRBV5-5,TGTGCCAGCAGCTTGGCCCAGGGTTCGACTGAAGCTTTCTTT,CASSLAQGSTEAFF
TRBJ1-2,-,-,TRBV14,TGTGCCAGCAGCCCGGGGGGCGGCTATGGCTACACCTTC,CASSPGGGYGYTF
TRBJ1-2,-,-,TRBV11-2,TGTGCCAGCAGCCGGACGTTGCATGGCTACACCTTC,CASSRTLHGYTF
TRBJ1-4,-,-,TRBV25-1,TGTGCCAGCAGTCCGGGAGGCAAGAATGAAAAACTGTTTTTT,CASSPGGKNEKLFF
TRBJ2-7,-,-,TRBV9,TGTGCCAGCAGCGTAGGGTCTAGAACGGACGCCTACGAGCAGTACTTC,CASSVGSRTDAYEQYF
TRBJ2-6,-,-,TRBV5-1,TGCGCCAGCAGCCCGACCTCCGTGTCAACAGGCTCTGGGGCCAACGTCCTGACTTTC,CASSPTSVSTGSGANVLTF
TRBJ2-5,-,-,TRBV10-3,TGTGCCATCAGTGAATTGAGTGAGACCCAGTACTTC,CAISELSETQYF
TRBJ2-7,-,-,TRBV5-1,TGCGCCAGCAGTTACGTGGTTGGGGGTAGGTACGAGCAGTACTTC,CASSYVVGGRYEQYF
TRBJ1-5,-,-,TRBV6-5,TGTGCCAGCAGTTACAGTCCGAGTCAGCCCCAGCATTTT,CASSYSPSQPQHF
TRBJ1-4,once,-,TRBV7-8,TGTGCCAGCACCTCCGGGGACCATGAAAAACTGTTTTTT,CASTSGDHEKLFF
TRBJ2-3,-,TRBD2,TRBV7-9,TGTGCCAGCTCTCTCGGGCTAGCGGGAGTAAGGTCAGATACGCAGTATTTT,CASSLGLAGVRSDTQYF
TRBJ1-2,-,TRBD1,TRBV7-2,TGTGCCAGCAGCCGCATCAGGGGGGGCTATGGCTACACCTTC,CASSRIRGGYGYTF
TRBJ2-7,-,TRBD1,TRBV28,TGTGCCAGCAGGGACTACAGGGGGACCTACGAGCAGTACTTC,CASRDYRGTYEQYF
TRBJ1-2,-,-,TRBV5-1,TGCGCCAGCAGCTACTACCGACTACCGGGACTGAGAATGGATGGCTACACCTTC,CASSYYRLPGLRMDGYTF
TRBJ1-1,-,-,TRBV2,TGTGCCAGCAGTGAGTCGGGGGCGGACACTGAAGCTTTCTTT,CASSESGADTEAFF
TRBJ2-2,-,-,TRBV9,TGTGCCAGCAGCGTAGCCGCCCCGGGTACGAACACCGGGGAGCTGTTTTTT,CASSVAAPGTNTGELFF
TRBJ2-4,-,TRBD2,TRBV18,TGTGCCAGCGCCAACCTTCTAGCGGGAGCCAAAAACATTCAGTACTTC,CASANLLAGAKNIQYF
TRBJ2-3,-,TRBD1,TRBV30,TGTGCCTGGGGGACAGGGGGCTATGATACGCAGTATTTT,CAWGTGGYDTQYF
TRBJ1-2,once,-,TRBV7-9,TGTGCCAGCAGCCCGGCCCCACACTACTATGGCTACACCTTC,CASSPAPHYYGYTF
TRBJ2-7,-,TRBD2,TRBV19,TGTGCCAGTAGTATATTGTACCCCTCGACGGGGGGTGAGCAGTACTTC,CASSILYPSTGGEQYF
TRBJ2-7,-,TRBD2,TRBV4-2,TGTGCCAGCAGCCCTGGGACTAGCGGGGTCGAGCAGTACTTC,CASSPGTSGVEQYF
TRBJ1-5,-,-,TRBV4-3,TGCGCCAGCCACGATCGCAACTCGGGAGAACCCCAGCATTTT,CASHDRNSGEPQHF
TRBJ1-4,-,TRBD1,TRBV11-2,TGTGCCAGCAGCCCTCGGACAGGGAATGAAAAACTGTTTTTT,CASSPRTGNEKLFF
TRBJ2-7,-,-,TRBV11-2,TGTGCCAGCAGCTTAGGGGCGGGACCCCTCTCCTACGAGCAGTACTTC,CASSLGAGPLSYEQYF
TRBJ1-1,-,-,TRBV27,TGTGCCACCTCACTCACCCCCCCGGGGACCTCGATGTCAGCTTTCTTT,CATSLTPPGTSMSAFF
TRBJ2-1,-,-,TRBV19,TGTGCCAGTAGTATTCTGTTACGTAGCGATAACAATGAGCAGTTCTTC,CASSILLRSDNNEQFF
TRBJ1-2,-,-,TRBV5-5,TGTGCCAGCAGCTTTTCAGAGCTTCACACCTTC,CASSFSELHTF
TRBJ2-7,-,-,TRBV7-8,TGTGCCAGCAGCTTAGCTCGGGACACAATCATCCAGCAGTACTTC,CASSLARDTIIQQYF
TRBJ2-1,-,-,TRBV6-1,TGTGCCAGCACCGCGAAGAATGAGCAGTTCTTC,CASTAKNEQFF
TRBJ1-3,-,-,TRBV28,TGTGCCAGCAGTTTGGATCCAGCCTCTGGAAACACCATATATTTT,CASSLDPASGNTIYF
TRBJ2-2,-,-,TRBV7-6,TGTGCCAGCAGCCCGCGCCTAGCGTCAGGAGCTGGGACCGGGGAGCTGTTTTTT,CASSPRLASGAGTGELFF
TRBJ1-2,-,-,TRBV11-1,TGTGCCAGCAGCTTAGGAGGGAACAGCTTCCTCAACGGTGGCTACACCTTC,CASSLGGNSFLNGGYTF
TRBJ1-2,once,-,TRBV2,TGTGCCAGCAGTGAAGAACTGCGGACATTTAACTATGGCTACACCTTC,CASSEELRTFNYGYTF
TRBJ1-5,-,-,TRBV21-1,TGTGCCAGCAGTTTTTTTTGGACACGTAGCAATCAGCCCCAGCATTTT,CASSFFWTRSNQPQHF
TRBJ2-4,-,-,TRBV7-2,TGTGCCAGCAGCCCCTTAGCCAAAAACATTCAGTACTTC,CASSPLAKNIQYF
TRBJ2-2,-,-,TRBV6-1,TGTGCCGGCGTGACATACACCGGGGAGCTGTTTTTT,CAGVTYTGELFF
TRBJ1-1,-,-,TRBV27,TGTGCCAGCAGTTTGGGTAGGAGCTACCCGTACACTGAAGCTTTCTTT,CASSLGRSYPYTEAFF
TRBJ2-4,-,TRBD1,TRBV4-1,TGCGCCAGCAGCCAATCCTTTTCCGGGACAGTCAAAAACATTCAGTACTTC,CASSQSFSGTVKNIQYF
TRBJ1-2,-,-,TRBV28,TGTGCCAGCAGTTCGCTCCCTGGACAGACTCTCTATGGCTACACCTTC,CASSSLPGQTLYGYTF
TRBJ2-5,-,-,TRBV5-4,TGTGCCAGCAGCCCAGACGGGAGGACCCAGTACTTC,CASSPDGRTQYF
TRBJ2-7,-,-,TRBV7-2,TGTGCCAGCAGCTTAGAGGCGGACTACTCCTACGAGCAGTACTTC,CASSLEADYSYEQYF
TRBJ2-1,-,TRBD2,TRBV14,TGTGCCAGCAGCCAATTACCCGGGACTAGCGGGAGGGAATACAACTCCCGGCAGTTCTTC,CASSQLPGTSGREYNSRQFF